These 26 T cell receptor beta chains originate from one sample sequenced in a study of T cell responses to AZD1222 COVID-19 vaccine (dated by TCRdb to about 2021). The library was made by the immunoSEQ multiplex PCR assay. TCRdb retrieved this table from immuneACCESS and kept in-frame rearrangements only. Not all clones are present; in checked studies, unresolved V genes account for under half, and no reason is known for the remainder. The sample contains about 150,000 clones, approximately 90% of them found a single time. The top ten hold 1.9% of the sample. This sample's time point label indicates: about 28 days (+/-7) after the second vaccine dose. Sequenced here: peripheral blood, sampled 28 days after the second AZD1222 dose. These receptors were obtained from an adult who received the AZD1222 COVID-19 vaccine.

The V call is TRBV19, the J call TRBJ1-5, with no clear D. Germline assignment: CDR1 LNHDA and CDR2 SQIVND (reference sequence). The length of the CDR3 is 14 residues. With 6 bases removed from V and 3 bases from J, the gap between germline ends came to 12 bases. The CDR3 reads CASSYLGNNQPQHF. The CDR3 DNA follows: TGTGCCAGTAGCTATTTGGGGAACAATCAGCCCCAGCATTTT.

The chain combines TRBV9 with TRBJ2-7; D unclear. Trimming took off 3 bases at V and 0 bases at J, with 10 bases between the two ends. The CDR3 loop spans 14 amino acids. Germline assignment: CDR1 SGDLS and CDR2 YYNGEE. The CDR3 reads CASSAHQGSYEQYF. CDR3 coding DNA: TGTGCCAGCAGCGCACACCAAGGCTCCTACGAGCAGTACTTC. The variable domain in full, with the rest retrieved from reference TRBV9 and TRBJ2-7, is DSGVTQTPKHLITATGQRVTLRCSPRSGDLSVYWYQQSLDQGLQFLIQYYNGEERAKGNILERFSAQQFPDLHSELNLSSLELGDSALYFCASSAHQGSYEQYFGPGTRLTVT.

The chain carries TRBV4-1 and TRBJ1-5, with 10 bases that match TRBD1. CDR1 and CDR2 from the germline V gene are MGHRA and YSYEKL. The length of the CDR3 is 16 residues. The J segment lost 6 bases and the V segment lost 2 bases, leaving 7 bases of the junction unmatched. The CDR3: CASSQPDRGRGQPQHF. CDR3 bases: TGCGCCAGCAGCCAACCTGACAGGGGGCGCGGTCAGCCCCAGCATTTT.

This clone was detected once. This rearrangement joins TRBV3-1 (or the pseudogene TRBV3-2) to TRBJ2-1, with TRBD2 matching over 10 bases. From germline, CDR1 is LGHDT and CDR2 YNNKEL (reference sequence). The J segment lost 4 bases and the V segment lost 1 base, leaving 4 bases of the junction unmatched. The CDR3 sequence is 16 residues long. CDR3 bases: TGTGCCAGCAGCCAAGGACGGACTAGCGGATACAATGAGCAGTTCTTC. This translates into CASSQGRTSGYNEQFF.

This chain joins TRBV5-1 and TRBJ2-2, with D perhaps TRBD2 (6 bases). CDR1 SGHRS and CDR2 YFSETQ come from the germline V gene. The CDR3 is 16 residues long. The V end was cut by 0 bases, the J end by 2 bases, with 11 bases between. The CDR3 nucleotides read TGCGCCAGCAGCTTGGCCGGCGGGGTAAACACCGGGGAGCTGTTTTTT. It translates to CASSLAGGVNTGELFF. Full variable domain (rest looked up from reference TRBV5-1 and TRBJ2-2): KAGVTQTPRYLIKTRGQQVTLSCSPISGHRSVSWYQQTPGQGLQFLFEYFSETQRNKGNFPGRFSGRQFSNSRSEMNVSTLELGDSALYLCASSLAGGVNTGELFFGEGSRLTVL.

The chain couples TRBV24-1 to TRBJ2-4, with D possibly being TRBD1 (6 bases). The V end was cut by 8 bases, the J end by 3 bases, with 16 bases between. The CDR3 consists of 15 residues. Germline V gives CDR1 KGHDR, CDR2 SFDVKD. CDR3 sequence (DNA): TGTGCCACCAATCCTTTCAGGGGTTTCAAAAACATTCAGTACTTC. Its translation: CATNPFRGFKNIQYF.

CDR3: CASRYDRGRGSPLHF. CDR3 DNA: TGTGCCAGCAGATACGACAGGGGGCGGGGGTCACCCCTCCACTTT. The gene calls are TRBV27 and TRBJ1-6; TRBD1 agrees at 10 bases. Germline lookup yields CDR1 MNHEY and CDR2 SMNVEV (reference sequence). The length of the CDR3 is 15 residues. J gave up 10 bases and V 6 bases, and 9 bases lay outside the gene matches.

CDR3 nucleotides: TGTGCCAGCAGCAATCCGACAGTTTTCAACACTGAAGCTTTCTTT. Its translation: CASSNPTVFNTEAFF. The chain has TRBV6-1 and TRBJ1-1, with D maybe TRBD1 (5 bases). The V end lost 6 bases, the J end lost 2 bases, and 16 bases lay between the germline ends. Looked up from germline, CDR1 is MNHNS and CDR2 is SASEGT. The CDR3 runs to 15 residues.

The rearrangement joins TRBV2 to TRBJ1-1, with 9 bases aligning to TRBD1. V lost 4 bases to trimming and J lost 10 bases; unmatched junction nucleotides: 4. Germline V gives CDR1 SNHLY, CDR2 FYNNEI. This CDR3 is built from 12 residues. CDR3 DNA: TGTGCCAGCAGTGTGCTACAGGGGGCAGCTTTCTTT. Its protein product is CASSVLQGAAFF.

The J gene is TRBJ1-6, the V gene TRBV9; TRBD1 is a possible D gene (5 bases). Trimming removed 2 bases at V and 5 bases at J, with 8 bases between. Germline V CDR1 and CDR2: SGDLS, YYNGEE. The CDR3 contains 14 residues. The CDR3 DNA is TGTGCCAGCAGCGTCGGGACGGATAATTCACCCCTCCACTTT. Its translation: CASSVGTDNSPLHF. The whole variable domain, remainder taken from reference TRBV9 and TRBJ1-6, is DSGVTQTPKHLITATGQRVTLRCSPRSGDLSVYWYQQSLDQGLQFLIQYYNGEERAKGNILERFSAQQFPDLHSELNLSSLELGDSALYFCASSVGTDNSPLHFGNGTRLTVT.

This clone showed up just once. J is TRBJ2-3 and V is TRBV2, with a tentative D call TRBD2 (6 bases). V was shortened by 7 bases and J by 2 bases, with 22 bases between the two germline ends. The V gene's germline CDR1 is SNHLY and CDR2 FYNNEI. This CDR3 contains 17 residues. CDR3 in amino acids: CASTSRTMGGSTDTQYF. CDR3 bases: TGTGCCAGCACTTCCCGGACGATGGGGGGTTCCACAGATACGCAGTATTTT.

The V call is TRBV14, the J call TRBJ2-7; D ambiguous. Trimming shortened V by 4 bases and J by 0 bases, and 13 bases separated the two germline ends. The CDR3 has 15 amino acids. CDR1 and CDR2 (germline): SGHDN, FVKESK. In DNA form, the CDR3 reads TGTGCCAGCAGCCGAGGAAAGGGCCTCTCCTACGAGCAGTACTTC. It is translated as CASSRGKGLSYEQYF.

The chain uses TRBV14 and TRBJ2-6; D remains unclear. Trimming took off 1 base at V and 0 bases at J, with 4 bases between the two ends. The CDR3 has 15 amino acids. The germline CDR1 and CDR2 sequences are SGHDN and FVKESK. CDR3 loop: CASSQVSSGANVLTF. CDR3 coding DNA: TGTGCCAGCAGCCAAGTGAGCTCTGGGGCCAACGTCCTGACTTTC.

The chain is built from TRBV2 and TRBJ2-5; 9 bases line up with TRBD1. The J segment lost 2 bases and the V segment lost 7 bases, leaving 8 bases of the junction unmatched. CDR1 and CDR2 from the germline V gene are SNHLY and FYNNEI. The CDR3 is 15 residues long. The CDR3 DNA reads TGTGCCAGCATCTCCGGGACAGGGTGGCAAGAGACCCAGTACTTC. Its protein product is CASISGTGWQETQYF.

V gene TRBV6-5 combines with J gene TRBJ2-3; perhaps TRBD1 as D (5 bases). The germline V gene has CDR1 MNHEY and CDR2 SVGAGI. The V end lost 8 bases, the J end lost 1 base, and 10 bases lay between the germline ends. CDR3 length: 13 amino acids. The CDR3 here is CASETRGTDTQYF. The DNA for the CDR3 is TGTGCCAGCGAGACCAGGGGCACAGATACGCAGTATTTT.

The chain couples TRBV7-7 to TRBJ1-3; no clear D. This CDR3 is 13 amino acids long. From germline, CDR1 is SSHAT and CDR2 FNYEAQ (reference sequence). Trimming shortened V by 3 bases and J by 0 bases, and 3 bases separated the two germline ends. CDR3 nucleotide sequence: TGTGCCAGCAGCTTGAGCTCTGGAAACACCATATATTTT. Protein product: CASSLSSGNTIYF.

The chain uses TRBV19 and TRBJ2-3; D gene uncertain. There are 15 residues in the CDR3. V lost 9 bases and J 0 bases, leaving 16 bases between the germline ends. Germline V gives CDR1 LNHDA, CDR2 SQIVND (reference sequence). CDR3 sequence: CARYMPAQSTDTQYF. In nucleotides, the CDR3 is TGTGCCAGGTACATGCCCGCTCAGAGCACAGATACGCAGTATTTT.

This chain joins TRBV12-3 or TRBV12-4 and TRBJ1-1; unclear D gene. The ends were cut back, 7 bases at V and 1 base at J, with 1 base in the middle. The CDR3 loop spans 10 amino acids. CDR3 sequence (DNA): TGTGCCAGCAAGAACACTGAAGCTTTCTTT. Amino acids: CASKNTEAFF.

The chain employs TRBV9 and TRBJ1-1, with D hard to call. Trimming took off 0 bases at V and 6 bases at J, with 12 bases between the two ends. The CDR3 has 14 residues. Germline assignment: CDR1 SGDLS and CDR2 YYNGEE. CDR3 DNA: TGTGCCAGCAGCGTAGGAGGGTCTGAGGCTGAAGCTTTCTTT. Translated, it gives CASSVGGSEAEAFF.

The J gene is TRBJ1-2, the V gene TRBV6-1; D is perhaps TRBD1 (6 bases). CDR3 size: 14 residues. V was pared by 1 base and J by 6 bases, with 12 bases between. Germline loops: CDR1 MNHNS, CDR2 SASEGT. CDR3 region: CASSEVGGSDGYTF. DNA for the CDR3: TGTGCCAGCAGTGAAGTTGGGGGCTCCGATGGCTACACCTTC.

V gene TRBV10-2 combines with J gene TRBJ2-7; TRBD1 matches at 7 bases. Germline-derived CDR1 and CDR2 are WSHSY and SAAADI. V lost 3 bases and J lost 0; bases outside the gene matches: 5. This CDR3 has 15 amino acids. CDR3 region: CASSDFRQGSYEQYF. The CDR3 DNA follows: TGCGCCAGCAGTGATTTCCGACAGGGCTCCTACGAGCAGTACTTC.

The rearrangement joins TRBV27 to TRBJ1-2; 9 nucleotides match TRBD1. This CDR3 has 15 amino acids. V trimming: 8 bases; J trimming: 4 bases; junction bases outside the gene matches: 11. Germline-derived CDR1 and CDR2 are MNHEY and SMNVEV (reference sequence). CDR3 DNA: TGTGCCAGCTCTCCGGGACAGGGTAAAGGCTATGGCTACACCTTC. Amino acid sequence: CASSPGQGKGYGYTF.

The rearrangement joins TRBV5-1 to TRBJ2-7, with D possibly TRBD2 on 7 matching bases. This CDR3 has 14 amino acids. Germline V gene lookup returns CDR1 SGHRS and CDR2 YFSETQ. V was shortened by 4 bases and J by 2 bases, with 13 bases between the two germline ends. The CDR3 DNA reads as TGCGCCAGCAGCCGGGGGGACACCGCCTACGAGCAGTACTTC. It encodes CASSRGDTAYEQYF.

This chain uses TRBV6-4 with TRBJ2-3; D is unresolved. V lost 0 bases, J lost 8 bases, and 9 bases lay in between. Looked up from germline, CDR1 is MRHNA and CDR2 is SNTAGT. The CDR3 has 13 residues. DNA of the CDR3: TGTGCCAGCAGTGACTCGACCGCCGGTACGCAGTATTTT. It yields the protein CASSDSTAGTQYF.

Regarding this clone: Germline and junction disagree at one end, which may indicate a read error. The chain employs TRBV7-9 and TRBJ1-3, with no clear D. The CDR3 covers 9 residues. The germline CDR1 and CDR2 sequences are SEHNR and FQNEAQ (reference sequence). The CDR3 sequence: CASSLGSDF. The CDR3 DNA sequence: TGTGCCAGCAGCTTAGGATCCGATTTT. The whole variable domain, remainder taken from reference TRBV7-9 and TRBJ1-3, is DTGVSQNPRHKITKRGQNVTFRCDPISEHNRLYWYRQTLGQGPEFLTYFQNEAQLEKSRLLSDRFSAERPKGSFSTLEIQRTEQGDSAMYLCASSLGSDFGEGSWLTVV.

This chain joins TRBV24-1 and TRBJ1-1, with 8 bases that match TRBD1. Germline CDR1 KGHDR, CDR2 SFDVKD. The CDR3 has 15 residues. V shed 4 bases, J shed 8 bases, and the junction held 11 bases outside the gene matches. The CDR3 nucleotides read TGTGCCACCAGTGACTCCGGGACAGGTCGGTCGGAAGCTTTCTTT. The encoded protein is CATSDSGTGRSEAFF.